Presented here are 24 T cell receptor beta chains from one specimen sequenced in a study of blood T cell repertoires in COVID-19. Profiled with immunoSEQ multiplex PCR; TCRdb holds only in-frame clones, not every one. The sample consists of around 340,000 clones, 75% to 90% of them appearing once. The sequenced sample was peripheral blood. The source of these receptors is a woman aged 55-69 years with COVID-19, enrolled during active disease.

The V call is TRBV20-1, the J call TRBJ1-2; no reliable D call. Germline lookup yields CDR1 DFQATT and CDR2 SNEGSKA (reference sequence). The CDR3 consists of 14 residues. Trimming cost V 3 bases and J 4 bases, with 15 bases left between them. This CDR3 is CSASGTALSYGYTF. In DNA form, the CDR3 reads TGCAGTGCTAGTGGAACAGCACTGTCCTATGGCTACACCTTC.

This clone was detected many times. This sequence joins TRBV5-1 and TRBJ1-2; TRBD1 aligns across 9 bases. The CDR3 loop spans 15 amino acids. Trimming removed 0 bases from V and 4 bases from J; junction bases left unmatched: 4. Germline-derived CDR1 and CDR2 are SGHRS and YFSETQ. The CDR3 protein is CASSLDPQGAYGYTF. CDR3 in DNA: TGCGCCAGCAGCTTGGACCCACAGGGGGCCTATGGCTACACCTTC.

This clone has just one count. The genes are TRBV3-1 (or the pseudogene TRBV3-2) and TRBJ2-7; possibly TRBD1 for D (6 bases). The germline V and J ends were trimmed by 6 bases and 2 bases, with 11 bases remaining between them. The germline V gene has CDR1 LGHDT and CDR2 YNNKEL (reference sequence). The CDR3 extends over 13 amino acids. In nucleotides, the CDR3 is TGTGCCAGCAGACTCACAGGGACCTACGAGCAGTACTTC. It is translated as CASRLTGTYEQYF.

This clone was recorded a few times. This sequence joins TRBV4-1 and TRBJ1-5; weak D call: TRBD1 (6 bases). CDR1 MGHRA and CDR2 YSYEKL come from the germline V gene. V was cut by 4 bases and J by 7 bases, with 23 bases left in between. The length of the CDR3 is 17 residues. CDR3 region: CASSLQGGGSKAQPQHF. The DNA of the CDR3 is TGCGCCAGCAGCCTCCAGGGAGGGGGAAGTAAGGCGCAGCCCCAGCATTTT.

As regards this clone: The sample holds other DNA sequences that translate to the same CDR3. This chain connects TRBV4-3 to TRBJ2-5; unclear D gene. Deletions cut 0 bases from V and 2 bases from J, with 4 bases between. Germline CDR1 and CDR2: LGHNA and YSLEER. The CDR3 contains 13 residues. For the CDR3, the DNA is TGCGCCAGCAGCCAAGATTCACAAGAGACCCAGTACTTC. This gives the protein CASSQDSQETQYF.

The chain is built from TRBV11-2 and TRBJ2-3, with a possible D match to TRBD2 (5 bases). This CDR3 region has 16 residues. In germline, CDR1 is SGHAT, CDR2 FQNNGV. V dropped 5 bases and J dropped 3 bases, with 18 bases sitting between them. For the CDR3, the DNA is TGTGCCAGCAGCCCAGCGGCCGGGGTGCTTACAGATACGCAGTATTTT. Encoded protein: CASSPAAGVLTDTQYF.

The CDR3 protein is CASSTRGFRDEKLFF. CDR3 nucleotide sequence: TGTGCCAGCAGCACTCGAGGGTTCCGAGATGAAAAACTGTTTTTT. The chain recombines TRBV11-3 with TRBJ1-4; D is unclear. From germline, CDR1 is SGHNT and CDR2 YENEEA. V was trimmed by 5 bases and J by 6 bases, leaving 16 bases between them. The CDR3 has 15 amino acids.

The rearrangement links TRBV7-8 to TRBJ1-6; D remains ambiguous. CDR1 is SGHVS, CDR2 FQNEAQ, per germline. The CDR3 totals 15 residues. The V end was cut by 6 bases, the J end by 8 bases, with 17 bases between. The CDR3 DNA reads TGTGCCAGCAGAGTCGGGAGAACGGGAGATTCACCCCTCCACTTT. Residues: CASRVGRTGDSPLHF.

The chain is built from TRBV29-1 and TRBJ2-1; TRBD1 might be the D (6 bases). V lost 2 bases to trimming and J lost 7 bases, with 18 bases between them. This CDR3 spans 15 amino acids. Germline lookup yields CDR1 SQVTM and CDR2 ANQGSEA. CDR3 DNA sequence: TGCAGCGTTGAAAGGTGGCAGGGGTTAGGGAATGAGCAGTTCTTC. Translating gives CSVERWQGLGNEQFF.

This clone was seen more than once but under ten times. The chain links TRBV9 to TRBJ1-4, with 8 bases fitting TRBD1. The CDR3 sequence is 15 residues long. The germline CDR1 and CDR2 sequences are SGDLS and YYNGEE. J was trimmed by 8 bases and V by 3 bases; bases with no gene match: 9. In DNA, the CDR3 is TGTGCCAGCAGCGCGACAGGGGTCCAGGTAGAAAAACTGTTTTTT. Translated, it gives CASSATGVQVEKLFF. The full variable domain, with the rest looked up from reference TRBV9 and TRBJ1-4, is DSGVTQTPKHLITATGQRVTLRCSPRSGDLSVYWYQQSLDQGLQFLIQYYNGEERAKGNILERFSAQQFPDLHSELNLSSLELGDSALYFCASSATGVQVEKLFFGSGTQLSVL.

The V gene is TRBV5-1, the J gene TRBJ1-1; D ambiguous. CDR3 length: 11 residues. V was clipped by 6 bases and J by 4 bases, with 7 bases between them. Germline CDR1 SGHRS, CDR2 YFSETQ. The CDR3 region has the DNA TGCGCCAGCAATCGGGGCACTGAAGCTTTCTTT. Protein: CASNRGTEAFF.

The rearrangement links TRBV5-1 to TRBJ1-2, with 7 nucleotides matching TRBD1. The CDR3 is 13 amino acids. The V and J ends lost 3 bases and 8 bases, in that order; junction bases with no gene match: 7. The germline V gene encodes CDR1 SGHRS and CDR2 YFSETQ. CDR3 DNA sequence: TGCGCCAGCAGCTCGGACAGGAAGAGGGGCTACACCTTC. It is translated as CASSSDRKRGYTF.

V is TRBV19 and J is TRBJ1-6; D is undetermined. Germline-derived CDR1 and CDR2 are LNHDA and SQIVND (reference sequence). V lost 3 bases and J lost 0, with 3 bases in between. The CDR3 extends over 14 amino acids. As DNA, the CDR3 is TGTGCCAGTAGTATCTTCTCCTATAATTCACCCCTCCACTTT. Amino acid sequence: CASSIFSYNSPLHF.

The chain combines TRBV5-4 with TRBJ1-2, with 9 bases identical to TRBD1. V shed 4 bases, J shed 4 bases, and the junction held 5 bases outside the gene matches. In germline, CDR1 is SGHNT, CDR2 YYREEE (reference sequence). CDR3 size: 14 residues. CDR3 in amino acids: CASSLQGATYGYTF. In nucleotides, the CDR3 is TGTGCCAGCAGCCTACAGGGGGCCACCTATGGCTACACCTTC.

The chain recombines TRBV12-3 or TRBV12-4 with TRBJ1-1; a weak D match, TRBD1 (6 bases). The CDR3 loop spans 13 amino acids. The V and J ends lost 2 bases and 4 bases respectively, with 8 bases between them. The DNA for the CDR3 is TGTGCCAGCAGTTTACGGGGGGCCACTGAAGCTTTCTTT. Translating gives CASSLRGATEAFF.

This clone was counted a single time. The gene calls are TRBV4-1 and TRBJ2-5; D might be TRBD2 (6 bases). V lost 4 bases and J 5 bases, leaving 17 bases between the germline ends. The CDR3 length is 15 residues. Germline lookup yields CDR1 MGHRA and CDR2 YSYEKL. CDR3 DNA sequence: TGCGCCAGCAGCCGCCGAAACGGGGGTCAGGAGACCCAGTACTTC. It yields the protein CASSRRNGGQETQYF.

The sample holds one count of this clone. The gene calls are TRBV4-1 and TRBJ2-3, with TRBD2 matching over 7 bases. Germline CDR1 MGHRA, CDR2 YSYEKL. The ends lost 2 bases at V and 3 bases at J; junction bases unmatched: 14. This CDR3 spans 18 amino acids. CDR3 residues: CASSQQPSSGAVTDTQYF. CDR3 DNA: TGCGCCAGCAGCCAACAACCCTCCAGCGGGGCCGTAACAGATACGCAGTATTTT.

The rearrangement links TRBV2 to TRBJ2-7; 7 nucleotides match TRBD1. The CDR3 has 11 residues. The germline V gene encodes CDR1 SNHLY and CDR2 FYNNEI. V lost 8 bases to trimming and J lost 4 bases; unmatched junction nucleotides: 2. The CDR3 here is CASDRAYEQYF. The CDR3 coding sequence is TGTGCCAGCGACAGGGCGTACGAGCAGTACTTC.

This chain joins TRBV11-1 and TRBJ1-2; 9 bases fit TRBD1. CDR1 and CDR2 from the germline V gene are SGHAT and FQDESV (reference sequence). Trimming removed 5 bases from V and 0 bases from J; junction bases left unmatched: 4. The CDR3 has 15 residues. CDR3 region: CASSLQGATNYGYTF. As DNA, the CDR3 is TGTGCCAGCAGCCTACAGGGGGCCACTAACTATGGCTACACCTTC.

The chain combines TRBV7-2 with TRBJ1-2, with 9 bases identical to TRBD1. V shed 2 bases and J 4 bases; nucleotides not matched to a gene: 5. This CDR3 comprises 15 residues. Germline V gene sequence: CDR1 SGHTA, CDR2 FQGNSA. In DNA form, the CDR3 reads TGTGCCAGCAGCTTACGGGACAGGGACTCCTATGGCTACACCTTC. It yields the protein CASSLRDRDSYGYTF.

This clone has just a few counts. The V gene is TRBV5-1, the J gene TRBJ1-4; the match to TRBD1 covers 8 bases. This CDR3 spans 17 amino acids. The trim removed 1 base at V and 4 bases at J, leaving 9 bases unmatched. Germline loops: CDR1 SGHRS, CDR2 YFSETQ. The CDR3 bases are TGCGCCAGCAGCTTGACCCCGACAGGGGACCGTAATGAAAAACTGTTTTTT. Its protein is CASSLTPTGDRNEKLFF. The full variable domain, in which reference TRBV5-1 and TRBJ1-4 provide the parts outside the CDR3, is KAGVTQTPRYLIKTRGQQVTLSCSPISGHRSVSWYQQTPGQGLQFLFEYFSETQRNKGNFPGRFSGRQFSNSRSEMNVSTLELGDSALYLCASSLTPTGDRNEKLFFGSGTQLSVL.

The V and J genes are TRBV5-1 and TRBJ1-1; the D gene is possibly TRBD1 (5 bases). Trimming took 2 bases from V and 1 from J, leaving 6 bases between them. Germline values: CDR1 SGHRS, CDR2 YFSETQ. CDR3 size: 13 residues. The CDR3 DNA reads TGCGCCAGCAGCTTTACAGGGAACACTGAAGCTTTCTTT. It is translated as CASSFTGNTEAFF.

The V call is TRBV7-3, the J call TRBJ2-3, with a possible D match to TRBD1 (6 bases). CDR1 and CDR2 (germline): SGHTA, FQGTGA. Trimming cost V 7 bases and J 2 bases, with 13 bases left between them. CDR3 length equals 14 residues. CDR3 protein: CASTTGWATDTQYF. The DNA for the CDR3 is TGTGCCAGCACCACAGGGTGGGCCACAGATACGCAGTATTTT.

The chain joins TRBV6-5 to TRBJ2-4; weak D call: TRBD1 (5 bases). Trimming removed 0 bases from V and 0 bases from J, with 6 bases in between. Germline CDR1 is MNHEY and CDR2 is SVGAGI. The CDR3 is made up of 15 amino acids. The CDR3 is CASSYSTVAKNIQYF. The CDR3 coding sequence is TGTGCCAGCAGTTACTCGACAGTAGCCAAAAACATTCAGTACTTC.